This T cell receptor beta chain appears in the sequencing data of a study of OX40 agonist ivuxolimab in advanced cancers. About the research overall: Earlier treatment with anti-PD-1, anti-PD-L1 or anti-CTLA-4 was permitted, and about 40% had received some. Three patients had partial responses: one hepatocellular carcinoma, two cutaneous melanoma. Study-level points and caveats: Relative to CD4+, CD8+ T cells held more expanded clones on average. Also showing low normalized T-cell clonal expansion were some of the nonresponders.

Regarding this clone: The antigen remains undetermined.

Assay used: immunoSEQ multiplex PCR; TCRdb lists only in-frame clones, some missing. The repertoire holds 55,000 to 80,000 clones, with 81% as singletons. The CDR3 extends over 16 amino acids. With 2 bases clipped from V and 7 bases from J, the junction kept 8 bases outside the gene matches. From germline, CDR1 is ENHRY and CDR2 SYGVKD. This specimen was CD4+ or CD8+ T cells sorted from blood, taken in a trial of the OX40 agonist ivuxolimab. The clonotype comes from an adult with an advanced solid tumor such as melanoma, head and neck, liver or kidney cancer. The chain is built from TRBV10-3 and TRBJ2-1; 10 nucleotides align to TRBD1. The CDR3 DNA follows: TGTGCCATCAGTGAGCCGGGGACAGGGGCAAGGAATGAGCAGTTCTTC. This sequence encodes CAISEPGTGARNEQFF.